These 15 T cell receptor beta chains share one sample of origin, sequenced in a study of persistence of HIV-infected CD4 T cells. Sequencing used immunoSEQ version 4 in survey mode. This table comes from immunoSEQ multiplex PCR, and its TCRdb copy is limited to in-frame clones, with some not included. Of about 17,000 clones detected, 65% appear once; the ten largest clones hold approximately 8.4%. These receptors' targets are unknown. The stimulus was lysate of CMV-infected fibroblasts, around 10 ug/mL. Sorting of responding CD4+ T cells relied on upregulated CD40 ligand together with CD69. The starting material was CD4+ T cells sorted from PBMCs after approximately 20-hour stimulation, obtained from a patient who received antiretroviral therapy. The receptors here all came from an adult woman with HIV who was CMV-seropositive.

This chain uses TRBV18 with TRBJ2-2; 7 bases align to TRBD1. Germline CDR1 KGHSH, CDR2 LQKENI. CDR3 length: 13 amino acids. The J segment lost 4 bases and the V segment lost 5 bases, leaving 1 base of the junction unmatched. Here the CDR3 DNA reads TGTGCCAGCTCAGGGACAGCCACCGGGGAGCTGTTTTTT. This gives the protein CASSGTATGELFF.

This chain links TRBV4-2 with TRBJ2-1; TRBD2 matches at 8 bases. The germline CDR1 and CDR2 sequences are LGHNA and YNFKEQ. This CDR3 has 18 amino acids. V lost 4 bases to trimming and J lost 8 bases; unmatched junction nucleotides: 19. CDR3 residues: CASSPTRGGNHGRHEQFF. CDR3 nucleotides: TGTGCCAGCAGCCCGACCCGGGGGGGCAATCACGGCCGCCATGAGCAGTTCTTC.

This clone was seen a single time. The genes are TRBV11-2 and TRBJ1-1; 8 bases line up with TRBD1. The V gene's germline CDR1 is SGHAT and CDR2 FQNNGV. V shed 0 bases and J 0 bases; nucleotides not matched to a gene: 0. The CDR3 sequence is 15 residues long. Here the CDR3 reads CASSLEGQVNTEAFF. The CDR3 DNA reads TGTGCCAGCAGCTTAGAGGGACAGGTGAACACTGAAGCTTTCTTT.

V and J are TRBV7-7 and TRBJ2-5; 8 nucleotides align to TRBD2. Germline assignment: CDR1 SSHAT and CDR2 FNYEAQ (reference sequence). V dropped 3 bases and J dropped 0; count of bases not matched to a gene: 3. CDR3 size: 15 residues. CDR3 bases: TGTGCCAGCAGCTTTCGGCGGGGGGACCAAGAGACCCAGTACTTC. It yields the protein CASSFRRGDQETQYF.

The CDR3 reads CATTSQGAGHGYTF. DNA of the CDR3: TGTGCCACGACTTCACAGGGGGCAGGCCATGGCTACACCTTC. The chain joins TRBV19 to TRBJ1-2; 9 bases line up with TRBD1. The junction had 12 bases not matched to a gene; V was cut back by 10 bases and J by 6 bases. Germline assignment: CDR1 LNHDA and CDR2 SQIVND (reference sequence). The CDR3 consists of 14 residues.

This clone was observed a handful of times. The V gene is TRBV6-5, the J gene TRBJ1-1; no reliable D call. Trimming removed 5 bases from V and 9 bases from J, with 10 bases in between. CDR3 length: 11 residues. CDR1 and CDR2 from the germline V gene are MNHEY and SVGAGI. In DNA form, the CDR3 reads TGTGCCAGCAGTACTACTGGGAAAGCTTTCTTT. It codes for CASSTTGKAFF.

This clone was seen only a few times. Other nucleotide sequences in the sample specify the same CDR3. The chain recombines TRBV30 with TRBJ1-2, with D perhaps matching TRBD1 (6 bases). Germline V gene data show CDR1 as GTSNPN and CDR2 as SVGIG (reference sequence). CDR3 size: 12 residues. The ends were cut back, 5 bases at V and 2 bases at J, with 9 bases in the middle. The CDR3 coding sequence is TGTGCCTGGTTGGGGACAAACTATGGCTACACCTTC. It is translated as CAWLGTNYGYTF.

There are a few counts of this clone. The chain employs TRBV9 and TRBJ2-7; 8 bases agree with TRBD1. The germline V gene encodes CDR1 SGDLS and CDR2 YYNGEE. Trimming cost V 4 bases and J 4 bases; bases outside gene matches: 10. The CDR3 is made up of 15 amino acids. In DNA, the CDR3 is TGTGCCAGCAGCCTGGTGTACAGGGGGAAATACGAGCAGTACGTC. It translates to CASSLVYRGKYEQYV.

In this sample, this clone turned up once. This rearrangement joins TRBV3-1 (or the pseudogene TRBV3-2) to TRBJ1-1; perhaps TRBD1 as D (5 bases). V lost 0 bases and J 6 bases, leaving 11 bases between the germline ends. Germline V gene sequence: CDR1 LGHDT, CDR2 YNNKEL (reference sequence). This CDR3 spans 14 amino acids. The DNA for the CDR3 is TGTGCCAGCAGCCAAGAAAGAGCGGGGGCTGAAGCTTTCTTT. This codes for CASSQERAGAEAFF.

The rearrangement joins TRBV19 to TRBJ2-3; no clear D gene. The ends were cut back, 4 bases at V and 1 base at J, with 9 bases in the middle. Germline values: CDR1 LNHDA, CDR2 SQIVND (reference sequence). This CDR3 is 14 amino acids long. The CDR3 reads CASSTLEGTDTQYF. The CDR3 DNA reads as TGTGCCAGTAGTACCCTCGAGGGCACAGATACGCAGTATTTT.

V usage is TRBV29-1 and J usage is TRBJ2-3; D is unresolved. The length of the CDR3 is 12 residues. Per germline, CDR1 SQVTM and CDR2 ANQGSEA. The V end was cut by 5 bases, the J end by 1 base, with 7 bases between. CDR3 loop: CSVRTRTDTQYF. The CDR3 region has the DNA TGCAGCGTTAGAACCCGCACAGATACGCAGTATTTT.

Within the sample, this clone is medium-sized (0.01 to 0.1%). This CDR3 is also generated by other DNA sequences in the sample. The chain joins TRBV19 to TRBJ1-3, with D hard to call. Germline CDR1 is LNHDA and CDR2 is SQIVND (reference sequence). The CDR3 has 16 amino acids. Trimming removed 0 bases at V and 4 bases at J, with 13 bases between. The CDR3 bases are TGTGCCAGTAGTATAGACCCGGGTTCGTACGGAAACACCATATATTTT. Its protein product is CASSIDPGSYGNTIYF.

This chain links TRBV19 with TRBJ2-5, with 11 bases matching TRBD1. CDR3 length equals 15 residues. Trimming took 6 bases from V and 5 from J; bases not matched to a gene: 8. Germline CDR1 is LNHDA and CDR2 is SQIVND (reference sequence). The CDR3 spells CASSVRTGGGETQYF. DNA for the CDR3: TGTGCCAGTAGCGTTCGGACAGGGGGCGGGGAGACCCAGTACTTC.

The chain carries TRBV6-1 and TRBJ2-7; D gene ambiguous. V was trimmed by 2 bases and J by 9 bases, leaving 11 bases between them. The germline V gene encodes CDR1 MNHNS and CDR2 SASEGT. The CDR3 is 12 residues long. CDR3 sequence (DNA): TGTGCCAGCAGTGAAAGGTTCCAAGGGCAGTACGTC. Translated, it gives CASSERFQGQYV.

The CDR3 sequence is CASSGGRSNQPQHF. CDR3 DNA sequence: TGTGCCAGCAGCGGAGGACGTAGCAATCAGCCCCAGCATTTT. The chain joins TRBV9 to TRBJ1-5; D is ambiguous. The CDR3 length is 14 residues. CDR1 and CDR2 (germline): SGDLS, YYNGEE. The V and J ends lost 3 bases and 0 bases respectively, with 7 bases between them.